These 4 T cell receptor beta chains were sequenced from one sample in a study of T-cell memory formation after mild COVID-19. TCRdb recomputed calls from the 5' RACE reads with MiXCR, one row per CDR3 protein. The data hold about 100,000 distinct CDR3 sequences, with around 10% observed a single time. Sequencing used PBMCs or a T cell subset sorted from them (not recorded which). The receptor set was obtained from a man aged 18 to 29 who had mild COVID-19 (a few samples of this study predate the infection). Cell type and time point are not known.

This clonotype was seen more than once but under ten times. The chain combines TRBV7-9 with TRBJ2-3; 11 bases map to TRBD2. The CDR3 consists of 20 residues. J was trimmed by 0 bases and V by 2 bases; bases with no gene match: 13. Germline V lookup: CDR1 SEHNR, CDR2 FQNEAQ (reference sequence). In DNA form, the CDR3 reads TGTGCCAGCAGCTTACCGGCTAGCGGGGGGACAACCTATAGCACAGATACGCAGTATTTT. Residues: CASSLPASGGTTYSTDTQYF.

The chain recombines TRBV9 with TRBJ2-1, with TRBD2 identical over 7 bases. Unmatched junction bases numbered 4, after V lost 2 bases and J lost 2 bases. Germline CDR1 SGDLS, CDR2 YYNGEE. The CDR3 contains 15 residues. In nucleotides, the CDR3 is TGTGCCAGCAGCGTGGGCGGGGGAGCCTACAATGAGCAGTTCTTC. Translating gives CASSVGGGAYNEQFF. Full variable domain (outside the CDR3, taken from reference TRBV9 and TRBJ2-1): DSGVTQTPKHLITATGQRVTLRCSPRSGDLSVYWYQQSLDQGLQFLIQYYNGEERAKGNILERFSAQQFPDLHSELNLSSLELGDSALYFCASSVGGGAYNEQFFGPGTRLTVL.

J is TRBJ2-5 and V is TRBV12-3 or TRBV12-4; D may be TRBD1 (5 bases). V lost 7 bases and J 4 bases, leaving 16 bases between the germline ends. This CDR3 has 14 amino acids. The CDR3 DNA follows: TGTGCCAGCACCTCTGTTTGGGGCCGAGAGACCCAGTACTTC. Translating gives CASTSVWGRETQYF.

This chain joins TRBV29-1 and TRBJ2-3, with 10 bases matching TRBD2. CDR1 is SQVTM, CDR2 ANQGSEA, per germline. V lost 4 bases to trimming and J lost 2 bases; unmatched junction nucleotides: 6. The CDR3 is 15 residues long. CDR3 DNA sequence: TGCAGCGTTGGGCTAGCGGGGGTAAACACAGATACGCAGTATTTT. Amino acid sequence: CSVGLAGVNTDTQYF.